This TCR beta chain appears in the sequencing data of a study of PD-1 blockade in classical Hodgkin lymphoma. In germline, CDR1 is SGHNT, CDR2 YYREEE (reference sequence). The CDR3 consists of 15 residues. Trimming took 5 bases from V and 0 from J, leaving 11 bases between them. After autologous stem cell transplantation all patients relapsed, and prior brentuximab vedotin exposure differed between cohorts. Data came from immunoSEQ multiplex PCR; TCRdb stores just in-frame clones and leaves some out. The data hold around 24,000 clones, with around 70% observed a single time. The starting material was peripheral blood mononuclear cells (PBMCs), obtained before the second cycle of nivolumab. The TCR comes from a human donor with classical Hodgkin lymphoma. This sequence joins TRBV5-4 and TRBJ2-2, with D possibly TRBD1 on 6 matching bases. CDR3 sequence: CASRLQGANTGELFF. The CDR3 region has the DNA TGTGCCAGCAGATTACAGGGAGCGAACACCGGGGAGCTGTTTTTT. The variable domain in full, with the rest retrieved from reference TRBV5-4 and TRBJ2-2, is ETGVTQSPTHLIKTRGQQVTLRCSSQSGHNTVSWYQQALGQGPQFIFQYYREEENGRGNFPPRFSGLQFPNYSSELNVNALELDDSALYLCASRLQGANTGELFFGEGSRLTVL.